This T cell receptor (beta chain) came from a study of blood T cell repertoires in COVID-19. Libraries were prepared by immunoSEQ multiplex PCR; TCRdb keeps only in-frame clonotypes and omits some of them. The repertoire holds approximately 190,000 clones, 86% seen once, with around 23% in the top ten. J was trimmed by 3 bases and V by 4 bases; bases with no gene match: 5. The germline CDR1 and CDR2 sequences are SGHDT and YYEEEE. CDR3 size: 14 residues. This clonotype originated in a woman in her thirties or forties in a cohort exposed to, infected with or recovered from COVID-19 (not recorded which). The V and J genes are TRBV5-6 and TRBJ1-2; 8 bases line up with TRBD1. Sequenced input: PBMCs or T cells enriched from blood (not recorded which). CDR3 region: CASSRQGPDYGYTF. CDR3 sequence (DNA): TGTGCCAGCAGCCGACAGGGGCCTGACTATGGCTACACCTTC.